Sequencing of this T cell receptor (beta chain) was carried out in a study of CD8 T cells in Susac syndrome. Study information: When blood was collected, patients with Susac syndrome were therapy-naive, were taking corticosteroids, or were receiving intravenous immunoglobulin alone.

With 2 bases removed from V and 8 bases from J, the gap between germline ends came to 15 bases. CDR1 and CDR2 (germline): MNHEY, SVGEGT. There are 14 residues in the CDR3. Remarks on this clonotype: The antigen remains undetermined.

Study observations and caveats: The CD4+ T cell repertoire of patients with Susac syndrome showed no detectable clonal expansion.

High-throughput TCR beta sequencing covered peripheral CD8+ and CD4+ T cells. RNA in amounts of about 0.5 to 1 ug was reverse transcribed with random hexamers. Using its own MiXCR run on the immunoSEQ multiplex PCR reads, TCRdb lists one record per CDR3 protein. The repertoire holds some 250,000 distinct CDR3 sequences, less than 96% seen once, with under 0.12% in the top ten. This TCR was sampled from a human donor with Susac syndrome. Sequencing was performed on CD4+ T cells from PBMCs. J is TRBJ1-1 and V is TRBV6-2 or TRBV6-3; D not certain. This chain's CDR3 is CASSYLGPSGEAFF. CDR3 nucleotides: TGTGCCAGCAGTTACCTCGGTCCTTCAGGAGAAGCTTTCTTT.